A selection of T cell receptor beta chains follows, all from one sample in a study of T cell repertoires in cytomegalovirus infection. MiXCR, run by TCRdb on the reads, gives a single entry per CDR3 protein. Here the sample spans roughly 800,000 distinct CDR3 sequences, 25% to 35% being singletons. Antigen specificity for these receptors is unknown. Material: cultured CD8+ T cells from PBMCs, obtained from culture after CMV antigen stimulation. The receptors originated from a human donor in good health (CMV status not recorded). Some clones in this sample may be carry-over from other donors' samples. CDR3s include the opening cysteine and the closing phenylalanine or tryptophan. The D gene is left open where the match is weak. Clone size is shown for a subset of rows, as once, few, many or a class of expanded clone.

J gene,CDR3 length,V gene,clone size,D gene,CDR3 DNA,CDR3 protein
TRBJ2-7,14,TRBV6-5,.,.,TGTGCCAGCAGTTCCCTTGGCGGGGCCTACGAGCAGTACTTC,CASSSLGGAYEQYF
TRBJ2-7,14,TRBV20-1,.,.,TGCAGTGCTAGACCTCTCCGGGGGGACATCGAGCAGTACTTC,CSARPLRGDIEQYF
TRBJ2-5,16,TRBV19,.,.,TGTGCCAGTAGTATAGATCTGGCGGACAGCCAAGAGACCCAGTACTTC,CASSIDLADSQETQYF
TRBJ2-1,15,TRBV25-1,.,TRBD2,TGTGCCAGCTTTAGCGGGGGGCCCTTAGGAAATGAGCAGTTCTTC,CASFSGGPLGNEQFF
TRBJ2-3,14,TRBV7-9,few,.,TGTGCCAGCAGCCCCCCGTGGAGCACAGATACGCAGTATTTT,CASSPPWSTDTQYF
TRBJ1-1,13,TRBV6-8,.,.,TGTGCCAGCAGGTACTCGAGTGACACTGAAGCTTTCTTT,CASRYSSDTEAFF
TRBJ1-2,15,TRBV6-8,.,.,TGTGCCAGCAGTTACTCGTCTTCGGCTAACTATGGCCACACCTTC,CASSYSSSANYGHTF
TRBJ2-1,18,TRBV12-3/TRBV12-4,few,TRBD2,TGTGCCAGCAGTTCCTCCACGGGGGGAAGGGGACCCTACAATGAGCAGTTCTTC,CASSSSTGGRGPYNEQFF
TRBJ2-1,13,TRBV5-4,.,.,TGTGCCAGCAGCTTACTGGGAAGCAATGAGCAGTTCTTC,CASSLLGSNEQFF
TRBJ2-1,13,TRBV7-6,.,.,TGTGCCAGCAGCCGAGACACGCCTAATGAGCAGTTCTTC,CASSRDTPNEQFF
TRBJ1-2,13,TRBV7-9,.,.,TGTGCCAGCAGCTTAGCGGTGGGCTATGGCTACACCTTC,CASSLAVGYGYTF
TRBJ1-4,18,TRBV28,.,.,TGTGCCAGCAGTTTACAACGCGGGGGGCGGGCAACTAATGAAAAACTGTTTTTT,CASSLQRGGRATNEKLFF
TRBJ1-2,14,TRBV2,.,TRBD1,TGTGCCAGCAGTGAATTAGGACAGGGATTTGGCTACACCTTC,CASSELGQGFGYTF
TRBJ1-2,13,TRBV12-3/TRBV12-4,.,.,TGTGCCAGCAGTTTATCAAGCACCTATGGCTACACCTTC,CASSLSSTYGYTF
TRBJ2-7,14,TRBV19,many,.,TGTGCCAGTAGTATAGAGGATGGTGTCTACGAGCAGTACTTC,CASSIEDGVYEQYF
TRBJ1-6,15,TRBV12-3/TRBV12-4,few,.,TGTGCCAGCAGTTTTGGACAGTTTCGAGATTCACCCCTCCACTTT,CASSFGQFRDSPLHF
TRBJ2-1,16,TRBV7-2,many,.,TGTGCCAGCAGCTCCCTCCGACAGGGAAGGGAGGATGAGCAGTTCTTC,CASSSLRQGREDEQFF
TRBJ1-6,14,TRBV6-1,few,.,TGTGCCAGCAGCCCGACAGGAGAAAATTCACCCCTCCACTTT,CASSPTGENSPLHF
TRBJ2-2,20,TRBV28,many,TRBD2,TGTGCCAGCAGTTCCCTTTGGGCTAGCGGGGGCCCCGCAAGTGACGGGGAGCTGTTTTTT,CASSSLWASGGPASDGELFF
TRBJ2-1,11,TRBV27,.,.,TGTGCCAGCAGTTTACGGGGCCAGCAGTTCTTC,CASSLRGQQFF
TRBJ1-4,14,TRBV2,.,.,TGTGCCAGCAGTGAAAACGGGCCGGGCGAAAAACTGTTTTTT,CASSENGPGEKLFF
TRBJ2-1,16,TRBV6-4,few,TRBD2,TGTGCCAGCAGTTTTTTTAGCGGGGGGGCCTACAATGAGCAGTTCTTC,CASSFFSGGAYNEQFF
TRBJ2-3,12,TRBV20-1,.,TRBD2,TGCAGTGCTAGAGCCGGGGGGGATACGCAGTATTTT,CSARAGGDTQYF
TRBJ2-1,14,TRBV19,.,.,TGTGCCAGTAGTATAGGGGCAGAACACAATGAGCAGTTCTTC,CASSIGAEHNEQFF
TRBJ1-5,13,TRBV7-9,few,.,TGTGCCAGCACCGGCCCGAACAATCAGCCCCAGCATTTT,CASTGPNNQPQHF
TRBJ2-3,12,TRBV18,once,.,TGTGCCAGCTCACAGAAAACAGATACGCAGTATTTT,CASSQKTDTQYF
TRBJ2-3,17,TRBV12-5,.,TRBD2,TGTGCTAGTGGTTTGGGGGGACTAGCGGGGGGGACAGATACGCAGTATTTT,CASGLGGLAGGTDTQYF
TRBJ2-1,15,TRBV28,.,.,TGTGCCAGCAGTTTATGGGGGGCTAGCTACAATGAGCAGTTCTTC,CASSLWGASYNEQFF
TRBJ2-3,13,TRBV12-3/TRBV12-4,many,.,TGTGCCAGCCGGAAGAGGGGGGAAGATACGCAGTATTTT,CASRKRGEDTQYF
TRBJ1-1,14,TRBV7-2,few,TRBD1,TGTGCCAGCAGCATCTGGACAGGGGCCACTGAAGCTTTCTTT,CASSIWTGATEAFF
TRBJ2-1,16,TRBV6-2/TRBV6-3,.,TRBD2,TGTGCCAGCATCGGAGGTCTAGCGGGGGTCTTCGGTGAGCAGTTCTTC,CASIGGLAGVFGEQFF